This T cell receptor (beta chain) was identified during a study of CD8 T cells in Susac syndrome. Random hexamers were used to reverse transcribe roughly 0.5 to 1 ug of RNA. One entry per CDR3 protein results from TCRdb running MiXCR on the immunoSEQ multiplex PCR reads. The top ten clones hold approximately 0.1% of a sample with about 240,000 distinct CDR3 sequences, 90% to 96% of them seen once. This clonotype was sampled from a human donor with Susac syndrome. The sequencing input was CD4+ T cells from PBMCs.

CDR3 amino acids: CASSREGPETQYF. The CDR3 nucleotides read TGCGCCAGCAGCCGAGAGGGGCCAGAGACCCAGTACTTC. The gene calls are TRBV4-1 and TRBJ2-5; D is perhaps TRBD1 or TRBD2 (5 bases each). The V gene lost 4 bases and the J gene lost 4 bases, with 10 bases spanning the gap. The CDR3 extends over 13 amino acids. Germline CDR1 is MGHRA and CDR2 is YSYEKL.